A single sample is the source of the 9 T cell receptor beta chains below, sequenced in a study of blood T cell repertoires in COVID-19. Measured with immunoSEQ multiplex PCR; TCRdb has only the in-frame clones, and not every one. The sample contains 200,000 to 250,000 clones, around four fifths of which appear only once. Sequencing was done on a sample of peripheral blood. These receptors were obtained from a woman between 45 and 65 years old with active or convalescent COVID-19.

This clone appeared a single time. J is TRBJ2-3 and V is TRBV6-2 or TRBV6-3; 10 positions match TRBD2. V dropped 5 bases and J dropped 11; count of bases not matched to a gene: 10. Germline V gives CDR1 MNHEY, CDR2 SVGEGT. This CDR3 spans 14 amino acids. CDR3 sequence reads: CASSKTGTSERQYF. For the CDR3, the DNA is TGTGCCAGCAGTAAAACCGGGACTAGCGAGCGGCAGTATTTT.

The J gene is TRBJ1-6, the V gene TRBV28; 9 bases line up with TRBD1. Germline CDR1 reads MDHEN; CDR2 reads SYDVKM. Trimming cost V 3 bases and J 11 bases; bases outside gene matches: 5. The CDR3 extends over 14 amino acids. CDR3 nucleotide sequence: TGTGCCAGCAGTTTGACAGGGGGTGACCCACCCCTCCACTTT. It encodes CASSLTGGDPPLHF. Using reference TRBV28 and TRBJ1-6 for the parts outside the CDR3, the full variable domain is DVKVTQSSRYLVKRTGEKVFLECVQDMDHENMFWYRQDPGLGLRLIYFSYDVKMKEKGDIPEGYSVSREKKERFSLILESASTNQTSMYLCASSLTGGDPPLHFGNGTRLTVT.

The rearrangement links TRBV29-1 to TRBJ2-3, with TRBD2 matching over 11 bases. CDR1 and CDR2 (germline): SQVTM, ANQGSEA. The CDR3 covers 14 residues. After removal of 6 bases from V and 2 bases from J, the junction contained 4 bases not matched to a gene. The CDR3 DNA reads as TGCAGCGTGCTAGCGGGGGGATCCACAGATACGCAGTATTTT. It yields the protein CSVLAGGSTDTQYF.

Here the CDR3 DNA reads TGCGCCAGCAGCCTAGAGGGACTAGCGGTTCAAGAGACCCAGTACTTC. The encoded protein is CASSLEGLAVQETQYF. This sequence joins TRBV4-1 and TRBJ2-5; 11 bases match TRBD2. Germline V gene sequence: CDR1 MGHRA, CDR2 YSYEKL. CDR3 length equals 16 residues. V lost 4 bases and J lost 2; bases outside the gene matches: 6.

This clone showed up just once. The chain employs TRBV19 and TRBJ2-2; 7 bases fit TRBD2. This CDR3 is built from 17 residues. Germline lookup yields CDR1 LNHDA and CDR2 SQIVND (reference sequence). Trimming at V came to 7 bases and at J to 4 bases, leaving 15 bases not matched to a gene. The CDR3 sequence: CASKKTATVAGTGELFF. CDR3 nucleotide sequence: TGTGCCAGTAAAAAAACAGCTACAGTAGCGGGCACCGGGGAGCTGTTTTTT.

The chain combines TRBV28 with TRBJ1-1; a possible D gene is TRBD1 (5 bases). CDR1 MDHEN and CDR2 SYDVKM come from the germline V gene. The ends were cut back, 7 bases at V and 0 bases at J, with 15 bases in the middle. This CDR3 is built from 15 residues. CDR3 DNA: TGTGCCAGCAAGTCCGGACACGATATGAACACTGAAGCTTTCTTT. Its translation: CASKSGHDMNTEAFF.

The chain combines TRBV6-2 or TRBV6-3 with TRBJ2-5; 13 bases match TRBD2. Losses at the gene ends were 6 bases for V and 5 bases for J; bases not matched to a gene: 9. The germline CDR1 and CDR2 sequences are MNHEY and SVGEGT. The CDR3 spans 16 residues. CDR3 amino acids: CASSPGLAGDEETQYF. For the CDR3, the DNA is TGTGCCAGCAGCCCTGGACTAGCGGGAGATGAGGAGACCCAGTACTTC.

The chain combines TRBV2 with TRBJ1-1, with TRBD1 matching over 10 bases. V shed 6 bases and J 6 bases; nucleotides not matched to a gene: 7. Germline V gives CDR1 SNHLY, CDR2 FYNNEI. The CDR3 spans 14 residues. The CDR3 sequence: CASRGDRGPAEAFF. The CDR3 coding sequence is TGTGCCAGCAGAGGAGACAGGGGGCCCGCTGAAGCTTTCTTT. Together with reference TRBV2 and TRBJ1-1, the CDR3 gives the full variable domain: EPEVTQTPSHQVTQMGQEVILRCVPISNHLYFYWYRQILGQKVEFLVSFYNNEISEKSEIFDDQFSVERPDGSNFTLKIRSTKLEDSAMYFCASRGDRGPAEAFFGQGTRLTVV.

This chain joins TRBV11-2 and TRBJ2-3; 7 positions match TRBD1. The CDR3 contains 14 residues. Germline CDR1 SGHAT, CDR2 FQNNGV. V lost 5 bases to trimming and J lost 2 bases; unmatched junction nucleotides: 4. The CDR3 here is CASSRQGDTDTQYF. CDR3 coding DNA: TGTGCCAGCAGCAGGCAGGGGGACACAGATACGCAGTATTTT.